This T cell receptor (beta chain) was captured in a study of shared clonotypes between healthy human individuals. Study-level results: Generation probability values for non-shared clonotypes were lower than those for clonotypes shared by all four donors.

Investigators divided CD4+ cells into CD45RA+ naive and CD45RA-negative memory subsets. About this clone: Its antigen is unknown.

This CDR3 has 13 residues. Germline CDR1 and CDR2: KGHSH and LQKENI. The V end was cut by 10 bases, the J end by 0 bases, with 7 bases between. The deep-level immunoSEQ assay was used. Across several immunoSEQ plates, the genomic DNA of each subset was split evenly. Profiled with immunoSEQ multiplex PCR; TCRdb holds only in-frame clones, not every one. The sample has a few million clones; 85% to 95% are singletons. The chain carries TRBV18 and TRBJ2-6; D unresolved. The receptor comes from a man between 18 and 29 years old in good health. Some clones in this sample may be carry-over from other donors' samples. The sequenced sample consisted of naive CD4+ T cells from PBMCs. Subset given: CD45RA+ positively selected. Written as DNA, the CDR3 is TGTGCCACCAAGTCCTCTGGGGCCAACGTCCTGACTTTC. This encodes CATKSSGANVLTF.